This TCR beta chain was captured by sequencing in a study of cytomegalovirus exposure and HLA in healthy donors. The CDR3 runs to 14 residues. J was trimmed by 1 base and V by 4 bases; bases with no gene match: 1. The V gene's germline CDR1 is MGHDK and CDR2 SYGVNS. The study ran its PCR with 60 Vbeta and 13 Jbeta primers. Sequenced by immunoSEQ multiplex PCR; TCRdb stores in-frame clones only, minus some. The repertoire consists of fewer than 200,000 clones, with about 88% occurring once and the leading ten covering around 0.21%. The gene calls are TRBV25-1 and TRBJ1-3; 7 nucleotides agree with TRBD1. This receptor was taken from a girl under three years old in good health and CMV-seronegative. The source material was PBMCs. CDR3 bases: TGTGCCAGCAGTGGACAGGGTTCTGGAAACACCATATATTTT. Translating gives CASSGQGSGNTIYF.